This TCR beta chain came from a study of T cell changes during pregnancy in multiple sclerosis. Sequencing used immunoSEQ multiplex PCR; TCRdb keeps in-frame clones, though not all of them. The sample shows under 15,000 clones, around 86% of them seen only once. V shed 0 bases and J shed 7 bases, with 16 bases lying between them. Per the germline V gene, CDR1 is LNHNV and CDR2 is YYDKDF (reference sequence). The CDR3 loop spans 16 amino acids. This clone appeared once. Sequenced here: CD8+ T cells from peripheral blood mononuclear cells, sampled in the second trimester of pregnancy. The receptor was derived from a female donor in good health, enrolled as a control in a pregnancy study. The chain joins TRBV15 to TRBJ2-1, with a possible D match to TRBD2 (6 bases). The CDR3: CATSRDLGGRINEQFF. The DNA for the CDR3 is TGTGCCACCAGCAGAGATCTAGGAGGGAGGATAAATGAGCAGTTCTTC. The full variable domain, in which reference TRBV15 and TRBJ2-1 provide the parts outside the CDR3, is DAMVIQNPRYQVTQFGKPVTLSCSQTLNHNVMYWYQQKSSQAPKLLFHYYDKDFNNEADTPDNFQSRRPNTSFCFLDIRSPGLGDTAMYLCATSRDLGGRINEQFFGPGTRLTVL.